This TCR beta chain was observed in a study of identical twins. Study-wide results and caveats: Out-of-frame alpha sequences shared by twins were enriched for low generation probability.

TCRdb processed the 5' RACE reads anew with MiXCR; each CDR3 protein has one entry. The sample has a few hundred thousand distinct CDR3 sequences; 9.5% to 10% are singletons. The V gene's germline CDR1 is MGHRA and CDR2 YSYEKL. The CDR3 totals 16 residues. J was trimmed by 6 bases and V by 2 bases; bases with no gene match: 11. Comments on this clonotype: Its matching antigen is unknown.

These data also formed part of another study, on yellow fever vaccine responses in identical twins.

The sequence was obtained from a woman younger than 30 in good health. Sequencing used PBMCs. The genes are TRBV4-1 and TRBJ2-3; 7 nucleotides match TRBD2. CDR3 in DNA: TGCGCCAGCAGCCAATCAGGGAGGGAACTGGTGGATACGCAGTATTTT. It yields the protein CASSQSGRELVDTQYF.